What follows are 29 T cell receptor beta chains derived from one specimen sequenced in a study of control samples from healthy donors and cancer patients. This table comes from immunoSEQ multiplex PCR, and its TCRdb copy is limited to in-frame clones, with some not included. The sample gives approximately 120,000 clones, over 75% of which show up once; 4% to 4.5% is in the top ten. Sequencing was performed on blood. The receptors were gathered from a human donor in good health. The donor label of this sample is uncertain.

DNA of the CDR3: TGTGCCAGCAGCCAAGGGCGGACAGGGGTGGACGAGCAGTACTTC. It is translated as CASSQGRTGVDEQYF. The genes are TRBV3-1 (or the pseudogene TRBV3-2) and TRBJ2-7, with TRBD1 matching 9 bases. Germline V lookup: CDR1 LGHDT, CDR2 YNNKEL (reference sequence). The J segment lost 5 bases and the V segment lost 1 base, leaving 6 bases of the junction unmatched. The CDR3 is 15 residues long.

The chain recombines TRBV27 with TRBJ2-1; 7 bases fit TRBD1. V trimming: 4 bases; J trimming: 10 bases; junction bases outside the gene matches: 7. The CDR3 runs to 13 residues. Germline CDR1 reads MNHEY; CDR2 reads SMNVEV (reference sequence). CDR3 coding DNA: TGTGCCAGCAGTTGGGACAGTTTGGCCGAGCAGTTCTTC. This sequence encodes CASSWDSLAEQFF.

This chain joins TRBV9 and TRBJ1-1, with TRBD1 as a possible D gene (6 bases). The CDR3 consists of 15 residues. V lost 4 bases and J 1 base, leaving 14 bases between the germline ends. The germline gives CDR1 SGDLS, CDR2 YYNGEE. The DNA of the CDR3 is TGTGCCAGCAGCAATTCGGGGGCCCCGAACACTGAAGCTTTCTTT. This codes for CASSNSGAPNTEAFF.

This rearrangement joins TRBV2 to TRBJ1-6, with D perhaps TRBD1 (6 bases). The CDR3 loop spans 14 amino acids. V lost 4 bases and J 6 bases, leaving 10 bases between the germline ends. Germline V lookup: CDR1 SNHLY, CDR2 FYNNEI. This chain's CDR3 is CASSGGQSNSPLHF. In DNA, the CDR3 is TGTGCCAGCAGTGGAGGACAGTCTAATTCACCCCTCCACTTT.

This chain connects TRBV30 to TRBJ1-6; a weak D match, TRBD1 (5 bases). Germline V gene lookup returns CDR1 GTSNPN and CDR2 SVGIG (reference sequence). The CDR3 has 16 amino acids. V gave up 2 bases and J gave up 3 bases, with 14 bases separating them. CDR3 region: CAWSSKRDLYNSPLHF. The CDR3 DNA reads as TGTGCCTGGAGTTCGAAACGGGACCTCTATAATTCACCCCTCCACTTT.

V and J are TRBV27 and TRBJ2-2; TRBD2 matches 7 bases. V shed 3 bases, J shed 6 bases, and the junction held 1 base outside the gene matches. Germline assignment: CDR1 MNHEY and CDR2 SMNVEV (reference sequence). The CDR3 consists of 13 residues. The CDR3 here is CASSFAGAGELFF. CDR3 in DNA: TGTGCCAGCAGTTTCGCGGGGGCCGGGGAGCTGTTTTTT.

This clone was found once. V and J are TRBV27 and TRBJ1-5; D is ambiguous. The CDR3 totals 15 residues. Trimming shortened V by 2 bases and J by 0 bases, and 8 bases separated the two germline ends. CDR1 and CDR2 (germline): MNHEY, SMNVEV (reference sequence). The CDR3 DNA reads TGTGCCAGCAGTTTAACCGGTGGTAGCAATCAGCCCCAGCATTTT. Protein product: CASSLTGGSNQPQHF.

The rearrangement links TRBV7-9 to TRBJ2-7; D unresolved. Trimming left V 6 bases short and J 7 bases short, with 16 bases between. This CDR3 is built from 13 residues. Germline V gene sequence: CDR1 SEHNR, CDR2 FQNEAQ (reference sequence). The CDR3 nucleotides are TGTGCCAGCAGTAGAGATTCTGTGGGTGAGCAGTACTTC. Translation: CASSRDSVGEQYF.

The rearrangement links TRBV5-1 to TRBJ2-2; TRBD1 matches at 7 bases. Germline-derived CDR1 and CDR2 are SGHRS and YFSETQ. There are 15 residues in the CDR3. V gave up 4 bases and J gave up 5 bases; unmatched junction bases: 8. The CDR3 nucleotides are TGCGCCAGCAGCCTACAGGACAGGCGAACCGGGGAGCTGTTTTTT. The encoded protein is CASSLQDRRTGELFF. The variable domain in full, completed from reference TRBV5-1 and TRBJ2-2, reads KAGVTQTPRYLIKTRGQQVTLSCSPISGHRSVSWYQQTPGQGLQFLFEYFSETQRNKGNFPGRFSGRQFSNSRSEMNVSTLELGDSALYLCASSLQDRRTGELFFGEGSRLTVL.

In its sample, this clone was seen once. The chain couples TRBV24-1 to TRBJ1-6; D is perhaps TRBD1 (5 bases). Germline V gives CDR1 KGHDR, CDR2 SFDVKD. The V end was cut by 5 bases, the J end by 10 bases, with 14 bases between. The CDR3 runs to 14 residues. CDR3 coding DNA: TGTGCCACCAGTGCGGGGGATAGCGTCTCACCCCTCCACTTT. As protein: CATSAGDSVSPLHF.

As to this clone: The sample holds other DNA sequences that translate to the same CDR3. The chain employs TRBV18 and TRBJ2-7; 7 bases are shared with TRBD1. V shed 2 bases and J 3 bases; nucleotides not matched to a gene: 4. The CDR3 is 14 amino acids. CDR1 and CDR2 from the germline V gene are KGHSH and LQKENI. The CDR3 nucleotides are TGTGCCAGCTCACCAACGAGACAGGGCTACGAGCAGTACTTC. The encoded protein is CASSPTRQGYEQYF. Supplemented by reference TRBV18 and TRBJ2-7, the full variable domain reads NAGVMQNPRHLVRRRGQEARLRCSPMKGHSHVYWYRQLPEEGLKFMVYLQKENIIDESGMPKERFSAEFPKEGPSILRIQQVVRGDSAAYFCASSPTRQGYEQYFGPGTRLTVT.

The gene calls are TRBV5-1 and TRBJ1-1; no reliable D call. The CDR3 is 14 amino acids. Germline V gives CDR1 SGHRS, CDR2 YFSETQ. Trimming pared 1 base from V and 1 base from J, leaving 8 bases between. CDR3: CASSLRQQNTEAFF. The CDR3 region has the DNA TGCGCCAGCAGCTTGAGACAACAGAACACTGAAGCTTTCTTT.

The V call is TRBV11-2, the J call TRBJ2-1; 8 bases match TRBD2. The CDR3 length is 16 residues. The V gene end was trimmed by 6 bases and the J gene end by 6 bases; junction bases not matched to a gene: 13. Germline V gene lookup returns CDR1 SGHAT and CDR2 FQNNGV. The CDR3 bases are TGTGCCAGCAGTCCAGCCGGGGGCGGGGGGACCAATGAGCAGTTCTTC. As protein: CASSPAGGGGTNEQFF.

CDR3 coding DNA: TGTGCCAGCAGCCCCCTGGGACAGGGTAACTATGGCTACACCTTC. Encoded protein: CASSPLGQGNYGYTF. The chain has TRBV27 and TRBJ1-2; 9 bases agree with TRBD1. The V gene end was trimmed by 6 bases and the J gene end by 1 base; junction bases not matched to a gene: 6. Germline V gene data show CDR1 as MNHEY and CDR2 as SMNVEV (reference sequence). The CDR3 has 15 residues.

The chain recombines TRBV25-1 with TRBJ2-5; TRBD1 agrees at 7 bases. The CDR3 is 13 amino acids. CDR1 is MGHDK, CDR2 SYGVNS, per germline. Trimming removed 7 bases from V and 5 bases from J; junction bases left unmatched: 7. The CDR3 region has the DNA TGTGCCAGCACGACAGGGCTATTGGAGACCCAGTACTTC. This gives the protein CASTTGLLETQYF.

The chain links TRBV24-1 to TRBJ2-5; D unclear. This CDR3 is built from 15 residues. The germline CDR1 and CDR2 sequences are KGHDR and SFDVKD. With 1 base removed from V and 4 bases from J, the gap between germline ends came to 12 bases. The CDR3 DNA sequence: TGTGCCACCAGTGATTTCGTCGGTGTAGGAGAGACCCAGTACTTC. This sequence encodes CATSDFVGVGETQYF.

This clone was seen a single time. CDR3 sequence (DNA): TGTGCCAGTAGTATTTCGCGCGGGGGGGCTTCTGAGACCCAGTACTTC. Residues: CASSISRGGASETQYF. The J gene is TRBJ2-5, the V gene TRBV19; the match to TRBD2 covers 9 bases. The V gene's germline CDR1 is LNHDA and CDR2 SQIVND (reference sequence). This CDR3 comprises 16 residues. J was trimmed by 5 bases and V by 3 bases; bases with no gene match: 10.

A single count supports this clone. The gene calls are TRBV10-1 and TRBJ2-3; the D gene is possibly TRBD1 (7 bases). The V end lost 2 bases, the J end lost 0 bases, and 12 bases lay between the germline ends. The germline V gene has CDR1 WNHNN and CDR2 SYGVQD (reference sequence). The CDR3 length is 16 residues. The CDR3 region has the DNA TGCGCCAGCAGTGAGCAGGGGGGACTTAGCACAGATACGCAGTATTTT. It is translated as CASSEQGGLSTDTQYF.

The chain carries TRBV3-1 (or the pseudogene TRBV3-2) and TRBJ1-1, with D possibly matching TRBD1 (6 bases). The germline V gene encodes CDR1 LGHDT and CDR2 YNNKEL (reference sequence). Trimming removed 4 bases from V and 7 bases from J, with 16 bases in between. The CDR3 extends over 14 amino acids. CDR3 DNA: TGTGCCAGCAGCCCTCAGGGGATACCCTTTGAAGCTTTCTTT. This gives the protein CASSPQGIPFEAFF.

The chain joins TRBV28 to TRBJ2-6; either TRBD1 or TRBD2 may fit D (5 bases each). Looked up from germline, CDR1 is MDHEN and CDR2 is SYDVKM. The CDR3 is 18 amino acids. V lost 4 bases and J lost 0, with 16 bases in between. In DNA form, the CDR3 reads TGTGCCAGCAGTTATAATGTGGGGGTAGTCTCTGGGGCCAACGTCCTGACTTTC. Protein product: CASSYNVGVVSGANVLTF.

The gene calls are TRBV6-4 and TRBJ2-5; TRBD1 aligns across 7 bases. The CDR3 sequence is 16 residues long. J lost 10 bases, V lost 7 bases, and 21 bases had no gene match. Per germline, CDR1 MRHNA and CDR2 SNTAGT. Here the CDR3 DNA reads TGTGCCAGCATGGTCTGTGTTCCCGGGACAGTGAGGATCCAGTACTTC. Residues: CASMVCVPGTVRIQYF.

The chain uses TRBV7-4 and TRBJ1-3; TRBD1 matches 10 bases. The germline V gene encodes CDR1 SGHVT and CDR2 SQSDAQ. The CDR3 loop spans 16 amino acids. V shed 3 bases and J 3 bases; nucleotides not matched to a gene: 5. CDR3 sequence: CASSLGQGLGGNTIYF. The CDR3 DNA reads TGTGCCAGCAGCTTGGGACAGGGGTTAGGTGGAAACACCATATATTTT. The full variable domain, with the rest looked up from reference TRBV7-4 and TRBJ1-3, is GAGVSQSPRYKVAKRGRDVALRCDSISGHVTLYWYRQTLGQGSEVLTYSQSDAQRDKSGRPSGRFSAERPERSVSTLKIQRTEQGDSAVYLCASSLGQGLGGNTIYFGEGSWLTVV.

The chain uses TRBV5-4 and TRBJ2-7, with D tentatively TRBD1 (5 bases). Trimming cost V 1 base and J 2 bases, with 7 bases left between them. This CDR3 has 13 amino acids. Germline-derived CDR1 and CDR2 are SGHNT and YYREEE (reference sequence). This chain's CDR3 is CASSLWGAYEQYF. The CDR3, as DNA: TGTGCCAGCAGCTTGTGGGGCGCCTACGAGCAGTACTTC.

This clone was seen only once. V gene TRBV5-1 combines with J gene TRBJ1-4; D remains ambiguous. The germline CDR1 and CDR2 sequences are SGHRS and YFSETQ. CDR3 length: 15 residues. Trimming took off 0 bases at V and 11 bases at J, with 17 bases between the two ends. The CDR3 is CASSLGRDPAGKLFF. The DNA of the CDR3 is TGCGCCAGCAGCTTGGGACGGGATCCGGCCGGGAAACTGTTTTTT.

The chain recombines TRBV30 with TRBJ1-1; 8 bases align to TRBD1. CDR1 is GTSNPN, CDR2 SVGIG, per germline (reference sequence). The CDR3 runs to 12 residues. Trimming took 3 bases from V and 5 from J; bases not matched to a gene: 2. CDR3 region: CAWSRTGTEAFF. CDR3 bases: TGTGCCTGGAGCCGGACAGGGACTGAAGCTTTCTTT.

The CDR3 DNA reads as TGTGCCAGCAGCCTATGGGACGAAGGGGCAAGGGATGAGCAGTTCTTC. Translation: CASSLWDEGARDEQFF. This chain links TRBV14 with TRBJ2-1; D possibly matches TRBD1 or TRBD2 (5 bases each). CDR1 SGHDN and CDR2 FVKESK come from the germline V gene. There are 16 residues in the CDR3. The V end lost 4 bases, the J end lost 8 bases, and 21 bases lay between the germline ends.

The genes are TRBV28 and TRBJ1-3, with D unresolved. Trimming left V 3 bases short and J 2 bases short, with 14 bases between. The V gene's germline CDR1 is MDHEN and CDR2 SYDVKM. This CDR3 spans 16 amino acids. CDR3 nucleotides: TGTGCCAGCAGTTTCCCCCTCGGCAGGACTGGAAACACCATATATTTT. This sequence encodes CASSFPLGRTGNTIYF.

This clone was found once. This chain uses TRBV5-1 with TRBJ1-2; 8 nucleotides align to TRBD1. The length of the CDR3 is 14 residues. The ends lost 0 bases at V and 7 bases at J; junction bases unmatched: 5. Germline values: CDR1 SGHRS, CDR2 YFSETQ. The CDR3 loop is CASSLEDRVGGYTF. CDR3 DNA: TGCGCCAGCAGCTTGGAGGACAGGGTTGGTGGCTACACCTTC.

V is TRBV11-2 and J is TRBJ2-5; perhaps TRBD2 as D (6 bases). V lost 5 bases to trimming and J lost 2 bases, with 9 bases between them. Germline CDR1 and CDR2: SGHAT and FQNNGV. The CDR3 consists of 13 residues. Here the CDR3 reads CASSPGLQETQYF. CDR3 coding DNA: TGTGCCAGCAGCCCCGGACTACAAGAGACCCAGTACTTC.